This T cell receptor (beta chain) was recorded in a study of blood T cell repertoires in COVID-19. Study-wide context: The United States, Italy and Spain were the sources of the acute and convalescent COVID-19 samples. Sample material is recorded as cDNA or gDNA derived from T cells, B-cell-depleted T cells, or PBMCs.

The method was immunoSEQ multiplex PCR; TCRdb's version includes in-frame clones alone and lacks a portion of them. The table lists about 160,000 clones, about nine tenths of them singletons. V lost 1 base and J 7 bases, leaving 14 bases between the germline ends. From germline, CDR1 is SGHVS and CDR2 FNYEAQ. This CDR3 has 15 amino acids. This receptor was identified in a man at least 80 years old with acute or convalescent COVID-19. Sequenced sample: peripheral blood. The V call is TRBV7-6, the J call TRBJ2-1, with D perhaps matching TRBD2 (6 bases). This CDR3 reads CASSLVGGALNEQFF. In DNA form, the CDR3 reads TGTGCCAGCAGCTTAGTCGGCGGGGCGTTGAATGAGCAGTTCTTC. The whole variable domain, filled in from reference TRBV7-6 and TRBJ2-1, reads GAGVSQSPRYKVTKRGQDVALRCDPISGHVSLYWYRQALGQGPEFLTYFNYEAQQDKSGLPNDRFSAERPEGSISTLTIQRTEQRDSAMYRCASSLVGGALNEQFFGPGTRLTVL.